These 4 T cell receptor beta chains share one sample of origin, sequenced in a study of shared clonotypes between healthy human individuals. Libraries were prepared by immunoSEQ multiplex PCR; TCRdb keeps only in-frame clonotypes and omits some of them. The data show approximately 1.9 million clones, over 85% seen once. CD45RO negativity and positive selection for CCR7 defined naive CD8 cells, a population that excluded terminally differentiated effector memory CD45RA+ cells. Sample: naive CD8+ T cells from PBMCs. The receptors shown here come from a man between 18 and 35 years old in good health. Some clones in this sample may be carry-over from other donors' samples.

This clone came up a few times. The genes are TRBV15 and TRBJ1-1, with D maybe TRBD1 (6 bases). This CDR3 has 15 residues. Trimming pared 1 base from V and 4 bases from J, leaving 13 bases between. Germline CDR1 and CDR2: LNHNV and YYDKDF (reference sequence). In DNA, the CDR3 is TGTGCCACCAGCAGAGGTATTACAGGGCCCACTGAAGCTTTCTTT. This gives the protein CATSRGITGPTEAFF.

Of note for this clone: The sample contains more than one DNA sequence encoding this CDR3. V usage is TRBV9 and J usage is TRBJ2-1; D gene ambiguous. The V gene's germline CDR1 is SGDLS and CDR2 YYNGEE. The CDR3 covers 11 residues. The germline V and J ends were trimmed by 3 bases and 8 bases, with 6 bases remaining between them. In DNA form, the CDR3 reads TGTGCCAGCAGCGCAGGTGATGAGCAGTTCTTC. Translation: CASSAGDEQFF.

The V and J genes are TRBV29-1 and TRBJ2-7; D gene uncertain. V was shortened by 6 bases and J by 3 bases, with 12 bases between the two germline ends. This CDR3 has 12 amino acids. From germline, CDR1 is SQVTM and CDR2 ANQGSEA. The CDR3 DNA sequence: TGCAGCGTCGCCAAAGTAAGCTACGAGCAGTACTTC. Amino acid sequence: CSVAKVSYEQYF.

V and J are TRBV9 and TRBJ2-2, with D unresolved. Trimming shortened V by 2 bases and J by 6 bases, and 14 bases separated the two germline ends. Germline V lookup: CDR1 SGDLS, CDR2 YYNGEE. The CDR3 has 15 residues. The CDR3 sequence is CASSVGPLAAGELFF. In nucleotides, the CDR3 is TGTGCCAGCAGCGTCGGACCTCTGGCCGCCGGGGAGCTGTTTTTT.